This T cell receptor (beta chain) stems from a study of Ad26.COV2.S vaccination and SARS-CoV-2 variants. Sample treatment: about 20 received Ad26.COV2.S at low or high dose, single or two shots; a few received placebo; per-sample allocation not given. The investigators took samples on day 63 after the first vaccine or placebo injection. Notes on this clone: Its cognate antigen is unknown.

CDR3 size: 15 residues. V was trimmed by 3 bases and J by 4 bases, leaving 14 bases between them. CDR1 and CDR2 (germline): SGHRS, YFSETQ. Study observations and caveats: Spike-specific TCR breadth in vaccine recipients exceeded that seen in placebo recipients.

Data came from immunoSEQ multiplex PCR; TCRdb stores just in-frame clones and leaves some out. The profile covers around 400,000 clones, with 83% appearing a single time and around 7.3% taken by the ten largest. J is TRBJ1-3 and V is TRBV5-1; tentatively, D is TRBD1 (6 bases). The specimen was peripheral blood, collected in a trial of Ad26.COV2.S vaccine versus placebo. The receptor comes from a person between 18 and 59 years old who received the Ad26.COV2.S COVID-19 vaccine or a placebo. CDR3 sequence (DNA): TGCGCCAGCAGCTCCTCAGGGGTCGGAGGAAACACCATATATTTT. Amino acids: CASSSSGVGGNTIYF. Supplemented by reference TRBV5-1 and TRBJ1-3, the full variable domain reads KAGVTQTPRYLIKTRGQQVTLSCSPISGHRSVSWYQQTPGQGLQFLFEYFSETQRNKGNFPGRFSGRQFSNSRSEMNVSTLELGDSALYLCASSSSGVGGNTIYFGEGSWLTVV.